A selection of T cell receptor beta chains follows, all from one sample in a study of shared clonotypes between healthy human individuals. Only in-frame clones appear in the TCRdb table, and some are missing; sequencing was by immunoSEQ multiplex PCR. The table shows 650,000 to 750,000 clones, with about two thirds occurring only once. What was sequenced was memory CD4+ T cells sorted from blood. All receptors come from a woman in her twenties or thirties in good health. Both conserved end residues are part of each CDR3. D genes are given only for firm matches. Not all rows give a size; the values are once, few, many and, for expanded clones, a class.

DNA: TGTGCCAGCAGCCCGGATCCGAATCAGCCCCAGCATTTT
CDR3: CASSPDPNQPQHF
J: TRBJ1-5
size: .
length: 13
V: TRBV7-6
D: .

DNA: TGTGCCAGCAGCTCTGCGACTAGCCGCACCGGGGAGCTGTTTTTT
CDR3: CASSSATSRTGELFF
J: TRBJ2-2
size: many
length: 15
V: TRBV7-3
D: TRBD2

DNA: TGTGCCAGCAGCTTACGGGCCTACAATGAGCAGTTCTTC
CDR3: CASSLRAYNEQFF
J: TRBJ2-1
size: .
length: 13
V: TRBV7-8
D: .

DNA: TGTGCCAGCAGTGGGGGACAGGTGGGGACTGAAGCTTTCTTT
CDR3: CASSGGQVGTEAFF
J: TRBJ1-1
size: .
length: 14
V: TRBV28
D: TRBD1

DNA: TGTGCCAGCAGCCCTCGGACAGTTTTCTCTGGAAACACCATATATTTT
CDR3: CASSPRTVFSGNTIYF
J: TRBJ1-3
size: .
length: 16
V: TRBV7-9
D: .

DNA: TGTGCCAGCAGCCGCGGACAGCACACCGGGGAGCTGTTTTTT
CDR3: CASSRGQHTGELFF
J: TRBJ2-2
size: few
length: 14
V: TRBV7-3
D: .

DNA: TGTGCCATCAGTGCGGTGGCGGGAGAAAACGGGGAGCTGTTTTTT
CDR3: CAISAVAGENGELFF
J: TRBJ2-2
size: .
length: 15
V: TRBV10-3
D: TRBD2

DNA: TGCGCCAGCAGCTCGATAGTAGGGGGAACCGGGGAGCTGTTTTTT
CDR3: CASSSIVGGTGELFF
J: TRBJ2-2
size: .
length: 15
V: TRBV5-1
D: .

DNA: TGTGCCAGCAGTGCAATAAGGAAAGGGAAGAACACCGGGGAGCTGTTTTTT
CDR3: CASSAIRKGKNTGELFF
J: TRBJ2-2
size: .
length: 17
V: TRBV2
D: .

DNA: TGTGCCAGCAGTGAATCGGGGAGGGAGCAGTACTTC
CDR3: CASSESGREQYF
J: TRBJ2-7
size: .
length: 12
V: TRBV2
D: .

DNA: TGTGCCAGCAGCTTAATTGTGGCAGCCACCAACAACTACGAGCAGTACTTC
CDR3: CASSLIVAATNNYEQYF
J: TRBJ2-7
size: .
length: 17
V: TRBV13
D: .

DNA: TGTGCCAGCAGCCACCCGGGACTAGCGGCCGGGGAGCTGTTTTTT
CDR3: CASSHPGLAAGELFF
J: TRBJ2-2
size: .
length: 15
V: TRBV7-2
D: TRBD2

DNA: TGTGCCAGCAGTTACTCTCCAGGGGAGGGCACTGAAGCTTTCTTT
CDR3: CASSYSPGEGTEAFF
J: TRBJ1-1
size: .
length: 15
V: TRBV6-6
D: .

DNA: TGTGCCAGCACCTCCGGACAGGCGGGAACTTACGAGCAGTACTTC
CDR3: CASTSGQAGTYEQYF
J: TRBJ2-7
size: .
length: 15
V: TRBV28
D: .

DNA: TGCAGCGTCGGACAGGGGGGGGACGAGCAGTACTTC
CDR3: CSVGQGGDEQYF
J: TRBJ2-7
size: once
length: 12
V: TRBV29-1
D: TRBD1

DNA: TGCGCCAGCAGCCGAGTCCCGGGACAGGGAAATGAGCAGTTCTTC
CDR3: CASSRVPGQGNEQFF
J: TRBJ2-1
size: .
length: 15
V: TRBV4-1
D: TRBD1

DNA: TGTGCCAGCAGAACAGGATACGGAGAGACCCAGTACTTC
CDR3: CASRTGYGETQYF
J: TRBJ2-5
size: .
length: 13
V: TRBV28
D: .